Below, 3 T cell receptor beta chains from the same sample are listed, as sequenced in a study of T cell changes during pregnancy in multiple sclerosis (dated by TCRdb to the late 2010s). The library relied on the immunoSEQ multiplex PCR assay. The table was pulled from immuneACCESS by TCRdb, which kept in-frame rearrangements only. Such tables lose some clones; where checked, under half of the loss comes from unresolved V genes, and the rest has no known cause. The sample table shows over 55,000 clones, and 85% to 90% are seen once. Clones ranked in the top ten supply roughly 5.2% of the sample. Sequenced sample: peripheral blood from another person, used as feeder cells. The receptors here all came from a human donor whose cells served as feeder cells for cultures in a pregnancy study.

The CDR3 loop reads CASSSCLGVNRGRCTEAFF. The CDR3 DNA sequence: TGTGCCAGCAGTTCCTGCCTGGGGGTTAACAGGGGGCGGTGCACTGAAGCTTTCTTT. The chain is built from TRBV28 and TRBJ1-1; TRBD1 matches 9 bases. The germline gives CDR1 MDHEN, CDR2 SYDVKM. Trimming cost V 4 bases and J 4 bases; bases outside gene matches: 19. The CDR3 is 19 amino acids.

The chain couples TRBV5-1 to TRBJ2-2, with D possibly TRBD2 on 6 matching bases. V lost 5 bases to trimming and J lost 9 bases, with 17 bases between them. This CDR3 has 14 amino acids. Germline-derived CDR1 and CDR2 are SGHRS and YFSETQ. CDR3 bases: TGCGCCAGCAGTTCTGTCGCGGGATCTCGGGAGCTGTTTTTT. This encodes CASSSVAGSRELFF.

Within the sample, this clone is medium-sized. The same CDR3 arises from other DNA sequences in this sample as well. This chain joins TRBV7-8 and TRBJ1-3, with D perhaps TRBD1 (5 bases). The CDR3 has 14 residues. V shed 7 bases and J shed 0 bases, with 10 bases lying between them. Germline values: CDR1 SGHVS, CDR2 FQNEAQ. The CDR3: CASIRGSSGNTIYF. The DNA for the CDR3 is TGTGCCAGCATAAGGGGTTCCTCTGGAAACACCATATATTTT.